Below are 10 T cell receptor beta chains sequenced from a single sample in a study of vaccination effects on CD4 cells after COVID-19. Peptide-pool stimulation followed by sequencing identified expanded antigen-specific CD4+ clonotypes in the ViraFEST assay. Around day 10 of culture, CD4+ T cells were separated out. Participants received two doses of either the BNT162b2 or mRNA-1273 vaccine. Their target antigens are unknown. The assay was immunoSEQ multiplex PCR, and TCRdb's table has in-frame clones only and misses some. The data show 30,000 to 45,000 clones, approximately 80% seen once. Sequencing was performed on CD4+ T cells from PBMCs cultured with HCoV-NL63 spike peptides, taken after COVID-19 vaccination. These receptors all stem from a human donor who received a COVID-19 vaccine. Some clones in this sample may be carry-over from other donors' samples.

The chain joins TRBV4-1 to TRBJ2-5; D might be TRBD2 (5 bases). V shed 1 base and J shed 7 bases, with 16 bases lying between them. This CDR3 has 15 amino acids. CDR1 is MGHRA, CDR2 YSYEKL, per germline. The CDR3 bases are TGCGCCAGCAGCCAAGGGGGAAGCGGAAAAGGGACCCAGTACTTC. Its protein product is CASSQGGSGKGTQYF.

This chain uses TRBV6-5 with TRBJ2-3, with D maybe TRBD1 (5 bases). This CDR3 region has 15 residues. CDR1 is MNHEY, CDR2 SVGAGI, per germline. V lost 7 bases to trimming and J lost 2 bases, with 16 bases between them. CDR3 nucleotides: TGTGCCAGCACCTCGAACTTAGGGGCCACAGATACGCAGTATTTT. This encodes CASTSNLGATDTQYF.

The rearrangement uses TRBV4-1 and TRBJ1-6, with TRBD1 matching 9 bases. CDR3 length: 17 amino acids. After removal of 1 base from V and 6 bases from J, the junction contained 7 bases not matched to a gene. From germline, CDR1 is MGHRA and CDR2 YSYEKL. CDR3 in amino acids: CASSQAGTGSRNSPLHF. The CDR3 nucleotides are TGCGCCAGCAGCCAAGCAGGGACAGGGAGTCGTAATTCACCCCTCCACTTT.

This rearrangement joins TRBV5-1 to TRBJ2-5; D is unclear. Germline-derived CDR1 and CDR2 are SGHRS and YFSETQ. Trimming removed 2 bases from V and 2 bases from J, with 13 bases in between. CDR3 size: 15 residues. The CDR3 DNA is TGCGCCAGCAGCTTAACCCCCGGTCAACAAGAGACCCAGTACTTC. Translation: CASSLTPGQQETQYF.

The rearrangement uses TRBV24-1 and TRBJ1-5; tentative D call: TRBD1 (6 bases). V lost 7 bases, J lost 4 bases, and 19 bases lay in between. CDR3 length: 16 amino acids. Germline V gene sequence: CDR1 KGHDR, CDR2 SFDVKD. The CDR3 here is CATSDPRDTSNQPQHF. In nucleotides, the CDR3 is TGTGCCACCAGCGATCCCCGGGACACCTCAAATCAGCCCCAGCATTTT.

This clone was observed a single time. The CDR3 protein is CAWRTGGMNTGELFF. CDR3 in DNA: TGTGCCTGGAGGACAGGGGGCATGAACACCGGGGAGCTGTTTTTT. The chain recombines TRBV30 with TRBJ2-2; 10 bases match TRBD1. The V and J ends lost 3 bases and 1 base, in that order; junction bases with no gene match: 2. The CDR3 extends over 15 amino acids. Germline CDR1 is GTSNPN and CDR2 is SVGIG (reference sequence).

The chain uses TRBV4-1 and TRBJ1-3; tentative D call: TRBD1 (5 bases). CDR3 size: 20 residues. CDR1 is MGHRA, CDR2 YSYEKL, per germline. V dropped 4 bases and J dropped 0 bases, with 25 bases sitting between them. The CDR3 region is CASSRSMARDGYLSGNTIYF. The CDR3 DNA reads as TGCGCCAGCAGCCGCTCAATGGCCCGGGACGGCTACCTCTCTGGAAACACCATATATTTT.

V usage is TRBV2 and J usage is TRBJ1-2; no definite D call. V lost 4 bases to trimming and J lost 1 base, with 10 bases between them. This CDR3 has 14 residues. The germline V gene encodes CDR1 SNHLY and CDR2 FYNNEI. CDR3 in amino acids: CASSVHSYNYGYTF. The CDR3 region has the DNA TGTGCCAGCAGTGTGCACAGTTATAACTATGGCTACACCTTC.

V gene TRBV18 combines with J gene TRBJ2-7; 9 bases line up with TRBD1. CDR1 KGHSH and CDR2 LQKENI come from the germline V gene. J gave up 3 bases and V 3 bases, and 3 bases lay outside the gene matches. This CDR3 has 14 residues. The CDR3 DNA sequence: TGTGCCAGCTCACCGGGGACAGGGAGCTACGAGCAGTACTTC. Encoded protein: CASSPGTGSYEQYF. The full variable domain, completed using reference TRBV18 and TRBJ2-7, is NAGVMQNPRHLVRRRGQEARLRCSPMKGHSHVYWYRQLPEEGLKFMVYLQKENIIDESGMPKERFSAEFPKEGPSILRIQQVVRGDSAAYFCASSPGTGSYEQYFGPGTRLTVT.

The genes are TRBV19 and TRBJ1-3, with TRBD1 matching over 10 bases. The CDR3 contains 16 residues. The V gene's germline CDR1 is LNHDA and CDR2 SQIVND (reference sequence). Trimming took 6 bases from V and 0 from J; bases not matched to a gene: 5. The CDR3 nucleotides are TGTGCCAGTAGGCTGACAGGGGGCAACTCTGGAAACACCATATATTTT. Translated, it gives CASRLTGGNSGNTIYF. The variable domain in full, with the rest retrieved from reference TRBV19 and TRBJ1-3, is DGGITQSPKYLFRKEGQNVTLSCEQNLNHDAMYWYRQDPGQGLRLIYYSQIVNDFQKGDIAEGYSVSREKKESFPLTVTSAQKNPTAFYLCASRLTGGNSGNTIYFGEGSWLTVV.